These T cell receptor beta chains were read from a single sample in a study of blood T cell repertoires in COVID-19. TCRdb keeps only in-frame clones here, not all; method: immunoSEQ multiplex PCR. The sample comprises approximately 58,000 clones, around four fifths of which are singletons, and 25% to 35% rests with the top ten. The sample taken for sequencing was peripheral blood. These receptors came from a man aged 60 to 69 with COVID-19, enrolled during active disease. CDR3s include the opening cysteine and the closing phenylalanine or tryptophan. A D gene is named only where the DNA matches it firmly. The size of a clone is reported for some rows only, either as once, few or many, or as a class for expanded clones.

CDR3 protein: CASSPGALAGTGELFF; CDR3 DNA: TGTGCCAGCAGCCCGGGCGCTCTAGCGGGGACCGGGGAGCTGTTTTTT; J gene: TRBJ2-2; V gene: TRBV11-1; D gene: TRBD2; clone size: .
CDR3 protein: CASSFRQGRAYNEQFF; CDR3 DNA: TGTGCCAGCAGCTTCCGACAGGGAAGGGCCTACAATGAGCAGTTCTTC; J gene: TRBJ2-1; V gene: TRBV7-8; D gene: TRBD1; clone size: .
CDR3 protein: CASRREGTGGSYEQYF; CDR3 DNA: TGTGCCAGTAGGCGCGAAGGGACAGGGGGCTCCTACGAGCAGTACTTC; J gene: TRBJ2-7; V gene: TRBV19; D gene: TRBD1; clone size: few
CDR3 protein: CASSINHGAGSSYEQYF; CDR3 DNA: TGTGCCAGTAGTATAAATCATGGAGCGGGCAGCTCCTACGAGCAGTACTTC; J gene: TRBJ2-7; V gene: TRBV19; D gene: .; clone size: .
CDR3 protein: CASSTGGAVSPDTQYF; CDR3 DNA: TGTGCCAGCAGCACCGGGGGGGCCGTTTCCCCAGATACGCAGTATTTT; J gene: TRBJ2-3; V gene: TRBV9; D gene: TRBD2; clone size: .
CDR3 protein: CASSYSGSHTDTQYF; CDR3 DNA: TGTGCCAGCAGTTACTCGGGGAGTCACACAGATACGCAGTATTTT; J gene: TRBJ2-3; V gene: TRBV6-5; D gene: .; clone size: .
CDR3 protein: CASSTGAQGEQYF; CDR3 DNA: TGCGCCAGCAGCACGGGAGCCCAGGGCGAGCAGTACTTC; J gene: TRBJ2-7; V gene: TRBV5-1; D gene: .; clone size: .
CDR3 protein: CATSETGTGEQFF; CDR3 DNA: TGTGCCACCAGTGAGACTGGGACAGGGGAGCAGTTCTTC; J gene: TRBJ2-1; V gene: TRBV24-1; D gene: TRBD1; clone size: .
CDR3 protein: CASSQPDRGTRNTIYF; CDR3 DNA: TGTGCCAGCAGCCAACCGGACAGGGGAACCCGAAACACCATATATTTT; J gene: TRBJ1-3; V gene: TRBV3-1/TRBV3-2; D gene: TRBD1; clone size: once
CDR3 protein: CASSYQATYEQYF; CDR3 DNA: TGTGCCAGCAGTTACCAAGCCACCTACGAGCAGTACTTC; J gene: TRBJ2-7; V gene: TRBV6-6; D gene: .; clone size: .
CDR3 protein: CASSSSIQGSGNTIYF; CDR3 DNA: TGCGCCAGCAGCTCTTCTATACAGGGGAGTGGAAACACCATATATTTT; J gene: TRBJ1-3; V gene: TRBV5-1; D gene: TRBD1; clone size: .
CDR3 protein: CASSIFLPGGFGAGAFF; CDR3 DNA: TGTGCCAGTAGTATATTCCTGCCAGGGGGCTTCGGGGCGGGGGCTTTCTTT; J gene: TRBJ1-1; V gene: TRBV19; D gene: TRBD1; clone size: .
CDR3 protein: CASSPRTGRGEQPQHF; CDR3 DNA: TGTGCCAGCTCACCGCGGACAGGAAGAGGGGAACAGCCCCAGCATTTT; J gene: TRBJ1-5; V gene: TRBV18; D gene: TRBD1; clone size: .
CDR3 protein: CASSFSENTEAFF; CDR3 DNA: TGTGCCAGCAGTTTCAGCGAGAACACTGAAGCTTTCTTT; J gene: TRBJ1-1; V gene: TRBV12-3/TRBV12-4; D gene: .; clone size: few
CDR3 protein: CASSFGQGREQYF; CDR3 DNA: TGTGCCAGCAGCTTCGGACAGGGGAGGGAGCAGTACTTC; J gene: TRBJ2-7; V gene: TRBV7-3; D gene: TRBD1; clone size: .
CDR3 protein: CASSLAGGPETQYF; CDR3 DNA: TGTGCCAGCAGCTTGGCGGGGGGGCCAGAGACCCAGTACTTC; J gene: TRBJ2-5; V gene: TRBV5-4; D gene: TRBD2; clone size: .
CDR3 protein: CASSLVRLEETQYF; CDR3 DNA: TGTGCCAGCAGCTTGGTTAGGTTGGAGGAGACCCAGTACTTC; J gene: TRBJ2-5; V gene: TRBV5-8; D gene: .; clone size: .
CDR3 protein: CASSHTSPNEQFF; CDR3 DNA: TGTGCCAGCAGCCACACTAGCCCCAATGAGCAGTTCTTC; J gene: TRBJ2-1; V gene: TRBV3-1/TRBV3-2; D gene: .; clone size: .
CDR3 protein: CASSPREDTEAFF; CDR3 DNA: TGTGCCAGCTCACCACGGGAGGACACTGAAGCTTTCTTT; J gene: TRBJ1-1; V gene: TRBV18; D gene: .; clone size: .
CDR3 protein: CASRRGQGFDYEQYF; CDR3 DNA: TGTGCCAGCAGACGGGGACAGGGGTTCGACTACGAGCAGTACTTC; J gene: TRBJ2-7; V gene: TRBV6-5; D gene: TRBD1; clone size: .